Each of the 26 T cell receptor beta chains below was sequenced from the same sample in a study of blood T cell repertoires in COVID-19. Method: immunoSEQ multiplex PCR; TCRdb's copy keeps in-frame clones and lacks some. This sample carries some 400,000 clones, approximately 80% of them seen once, and the ten largest clones take roughly 1.2%. Input material: peripheral blood. The receptors were sampled from a human donor with acute or convalescent COVID-19. The donor label of this sample is uncertain.

CDR3: CASSQQHINQPQHF. The DNA for the CDR3 is TGTGCCAGTAGTCAACAGCATATCAATCAGCCCCAGCATTTT. The chain uses TRBV19 and TRBJ1-5; D unclear. The germline V and J ends were trimmed by 5 bases and 3 bases, with 11 bases remaining between them. Germline CDR1 LNHDA, CDR2 SQIVND (reference sequence). This CDR3 is built from 14 residues. Filled out from reference TRBV19 and TRBJ1-5, the complete variable domain reads DGGITQSPKYLFRKEGQNVTLSCEQNLNHDAMYWYRQDPGQGLRLIYYSQIVNDFQKGDIAEGYSVSREKKESFPLTVTSAQKNPTAFYLCASSQQHINQPQHFGDGTRLSIL.

V and J are TRBV6-6 and TRBJ2-3, with 7 bases fitting TRBD1. V lost 5 bases, J lost 7 bases, and 6 bases stayed unmatched. The CDR3 has 13 amino acids. CDR1 is MNHNY and CDR2 is SVGAGI in the germline V gene (reference sequence). DNA for the CDR3: TGTGCCAGCAGTATACAGGGGCGGTATACGCAGTATTTT. Amino acid sequence: CASSIQGRYTQYF.

V usage is TRBV12-3 or TRBV12-4 and J usage is TRBJ2-5; D is unresolved. V shed 6 bases and J shed 4 bases, with 12 bases lying between them. This CDR3 contains 13 residues. The CDR3, as DNA: TGTGCCAGCAGCGGAACCGGCGGAGAGACCCAGTACTTC. Residues: CASSGTGGETQYF.

The chain joins TRBV11-3 to TRBJ2-3; TRBD1 is a possible D gene (7 bases). This CDR3 contains 18 residues. Germline CDR1 reads SGHNT; CDR2 reads YENEEA. The V gene lost 0 bases and the J gene lost 4 bases, with 20 bases spanning the gap. Written as DNA, the CDR3 is TGTGCCAGCAGCTTAGAAACCCGACGGGTCAGGGGGGCAGATACGCAGTATTTT. Its translation: CASSLETRRVRGADTQYF.

In DNA, the CDR3 is TGTGCCAGCAGTGAAGCATTACAGGGGTTCGGTCAGCCCCAGCATTTT. It yields the protein CASSEALQGFGQPQHF. The chain recombines TRBV6-1 with TRBJ1-5; 7 nucleotides match TRBD1. In germline, CDR1 is MNHNS, CDR2 SASEGT. The CDR3 has 16 residues. The ends lost 0 bases at V and 6 bases at J; junction bases unmatched: 8.

The chain combines TRBV5-6 with TRBJ1-5, with D perhaps matching TRBD1 (6 bases). The germline V and J ends were trimmed by 4 bases and 5 bases, with 10 bases remaining between them. The germline gives CDR1 SGHDT, CDR2 YYEEEE. The CDR3 contains 13 residues. The CDR3 DNA reads as TGTGCCAGCAGCGGGGGCGTGTATCAGCCCCAGCATTTT. This translates into CASSGGVYQPQHF.

The rearrangement links TRBV5-1 to TRBJ2-5; 11 positions match TRBD1. V lost 5 bases to trimming and J lost 5 bases; unmatched junction nucleotides: 8. Germline values: CDR1 SGHRS, CDR2 YFSETQ. The CDR3 runs 15 residues. CDR3 sequence (DNA): TGCGCCAGCAGTCCTGGGACAGGGGGTCGGGAGACCCAGTACTTC. Residues: CASSPGTGGRETQYF.

The rearrangement joins TRBV6-5 to TRBJ1-1, with D perhaps TRBD1 (6 bases). Germline V lookup: CDR1 MNHEY, CDR2 SVGAGI. The CDR3 totals 14 residues. The V and J ends lost 2 bases and 4 bases respectively, with 11 bases between them. CDR3 residues: CASSYGGAFTEAFF. In DNA, the CDR3 is TGTGCCAGCAGTTACGGGGGGGCTTTCACTGAAGCTTTCTTT.

The chain employs TRBV28 and TRBJ2-5, with 10 bases identical to TRBD1. CDR1 and CDR2 from the germline V gene are MDHEN and SYDVKM. The ends lost 6 bases at V and 5 bases at J; junction bases unmatched: 12. The CDR3 runs to 16 residues. The CDR3 protein is CASRFLGTGERETQYF. The DNA for the CDR3 is TGTGCCAGCAGATTCCTCGGGACAGGGGAGAGGGAGACCCAGTACTTC.

This chain uses TRBV29-1 with TRBJ1-2; 10 nucleotides align to TRBD1. Per the germline V gene, CDR1 is SQVTM and CDR2 is ANQGSEA. The trim removed 7 bases at V and 7 bases at J, leaving 6 bases unmatched. The CDR3 sequence is 12 residues long. The CDR3 sequence is CSARTGGFGYTF. CDR3 nucleotide sequence: TGCAGCGCCCGGACAGGGGGTTTTGGCTACACCTTC.

The chain uses TRBV5-1 and TRBJ2-1; D gene unclear. The CDR3 is made up of 13 amino acids. V lost 0 bases, J lost 4 bases, and 5 bases lay in between. Germline V gives CDR1 SGHRS, CDR2 YFSETQ. For the CDR3, the DNA is TGCGCCAGCAGCTTGGGACAATACAATGAGCAGTTCTTC. Its protein product is CASSLGQYNEQFF. The full variable domain, in which reference TRBV5-1 and TRBJ2-1 provide the parts outside the CDR3, is KAGVTQTPRYLIKTRGQQVTLSCSPISGHRSVSWYQQTPGQGLQFLFEYFSETQRNKGNFPGRFSGRQFSNSRSEMNVSTLELGDSALYLCASSLGQYNEQFFGPGTRLTVL.

This chain links TRBV4-2 with TRBJ2-2; 8 nucleotides align to TRBD2. Per germline, CDR1 LGHNA and CDR2 YNFKEQ. V trimming: 0 bases; J trimming: 4 bases; junction bases outside the gene matches: 7. CDR3 length: 17 residues. CDR3 loop: CASSQDRDSGATGELFF. CDR3 nucleotides: TGTGCCAGCAGCCAAGATCGGGATAGCGGGGCCACCGGGGAGCTGTTTTTT.

The rearrangement links TRBV5-4 to TRBJ1-2, with D maybe TRBD1 (6 bases). CDR3 length: 14 amino acids. Per the germline V gene, CDR1 is SGHNT and CDR2 is YYREEE (reference sequence). Deletions cut 0 bases from V and 4 bases from J, with 10 bases between. The CDR3 region is CASSLGVGAYGYTF. The DNA for the CDR3 is TGTGCCAGCAGCTTGGGCGTGGGGGCCTATGGCTACACCTTC.

This chain connects TRBV4-1 to TRBJ1-5; D is unclear. The CDR3 totals 15 residues. CDR1 is MGHRA and CDR2 is YSYEKL in the germline V gene. Trimming pared 3 bases from V and 0 bases from J, leaving 9 bases between. DNA for the CDR3: TGCGCCAGCAGCCAGGAGGGATATAGCAATCAGCCCCAGCATTTT. Protein product: CASSQEGYSNQPQHF.

This clone appeared once. Written as DNA, the CDR3 is TGTGCCAGCAGCCAGGCAGGAACTGGCTACACCTTC. This codes for CASSQAGTGYTF. V usage is TRBV3-1 (or the pseudogene TRBV3-2) and J usage is TRBJ1-2; D unclear. Trimming removed 3 bases at V and 7 bases at J, with 9 bases between. The germline gives CDR1 LGHDT, CDR2 YNNKEL (reference sequence). The CDR3 is 12 residues long.

The V gene is TRBV23-1, the J gene TRBJ2-3; 7 bases map to TRBD1. TRBV23-1 is known as an ORF, though its function is uncertain. The CDR3 extends over 14 amino acids. V lost 11 bases to trimming and J lost 5 bases; unmatched junction nucleotides: 13. The CDR3 loop is CASRKGAAQDTQYF. The CDR3 nucleotides are TGCGCCTCCAGGAAGGGGGCGGCCCAAGATACGCAGTATTTT.

The rearrangement links TRBV6-5 to TRBJ2-3, with 8 bases fitting TRBD2. V was clipped by 6 bases and J by 1 base; unmatched bases: 3. The CDR3 contains 14 residues. The V gene's germline CDR1 is MNHEY and CDR2 SVGAGI. Here the CDR3 reads CASRSAGGTDTQYF. DNA of the CDR3: TGTGCCAGCAGATCAGCGGGGGGCACAGATACGCAGTATTTT.

The sample holds one count of this clone. The chain is built from TRBV6-4 and TRBJ1-5; 7 nucleotides line up with TRBD1. The CDR3 is made up of 19 amino acids. Germline CDR1 reads MRHNA; CDR2 reads SNTAGT. Unmatched junction bases numbered 12, after V lost 0 bases and J lost 1 base. The CDR3: CASSDSAGGGFRSNQPQHF. The CDR3 coding sequence is TGTGCCAGCAGTGACTCGGCAGGGGGTGGGTTTCGGAGCAATCAGCCCCAGCATTTT.

This clone occurred a few times. The chain uses TRBV28 and TRBJ1-4; 7 bases align to TRBD1. The CDR3 runs to 16 residues. V was clipped by 6 bases and J by 7 bases; unmatched bases: 14. Germline CDR1 MDHEN, CDR2 SYDVKM. The CDR3 loop reads CASSPGWRAGGEKLFF. Written as DNA, the CDR3 is TGTGCCAGCAGCCCTGGCTGGCGGGCAGGGGGTGAAAAACTGTTTTTT. The whole variable domain, remainder taken from reference TRBV28 and TRBJ1-4, is DVKVTQSSRYLVKRTGEKVFLECVQDMDHENMFWYRQDPGLGLRLIYFSYDVKMKEKGDIPEGYSVSREKKERFSLILESASTNQTSMYLCASSPGWRAGGEKLFFGSGTQLSVL.

This clone was detected many times. The V gene is TRBV5-6, the J gene TRBJ2-7, with 12 nucleotides matching TRBD2. With 2 bases clipped from V and 4 bases from J, the junction kept 1 base outside the gene matches. The CDR3 has 14 amino acids. CDR1 and CDR2 from the germline V gene are SGHDT and YYEEEE. CDR3 in amino acids: CASSFGLAGYEQYF. The CDR3 DNA is TGTGCCAGCAGCTTCGGACTAGCGGGGTACGAGCAGTACTTC.

The chain links TRBV29-1 to TRBJ1-1, with 7 bases that match TRBD1. V lost 2 bases, J lost 9 bases, and 15 bases stayed unmatched. Germline V gives CDR1 SQVTM, CDR2 ANQGSEA. The CDR3 has 15 amino acids. In DNA, the CDR3 is TGCAGCGTTGAAAGGAGAAGTACGACAGGGCCGAAAGCTTTCTTT. Its protein is CSVERRSTTGPKAFF.

V is TRBV5-5 and J is TRBJ1-4; no clear D. In germline, CDR1 is SGHKS, CDR2 YYEKEE (reference sequence). The CDR3 has 14 amino acids. V was cut by 4 bases and J by 8 bases, with 15 bases left in between. DNA of the CDR3: TGTGCCAGCAGCCTAGGATGGGGAGGCGAAAAACTGTTTTTT. It specifies CASSLGWGGEKLFF.

V and J are TRBV30 and TRBJ1-6; 7 bases align to TRBD1. Losses at the gene ends were 0 bases for V and 7 bases for J; bases not matched to a gene: 6. This CDR3 comprises 15 residues. Germline CDR1 is GTSNPN and CDR2 is SVGIG (reference sequence). DNA for the CDR3: TGTGCCTGGAGTGTAGGAGGGACAGAGAATTCACCCCTCCACTTT. Protein product: CAWSVGGTENSPLHF.

Only a few counts were recorded for this clone. The gene calls are TRBV5-1 and TRBJ2-7; TRBD1 matches at 8 bases. V shed 0 bases and J 2 bases; nucleotides not matched to a gene: 4. Germline V CDR1 and CDR2: SGHRS, YFSETQ. CDR3 size: 15 residues. The CDR3 sequence: CASSLGTGTTYEQYF. CDR3 in DNA: TGCGCCAGCAGCTTGGGGACAGGGACCACCTACGAGCAGTACTTC.

V and J are TRBV19 and TRBJ1-5; maybe TRBD1 (5 bases). Germline CDR1 and CDR2: LNHDA and SQIVND (reference sequence). This CDR3 has 16 residues. V lost 3 bases and J lost 4, with 16 bases in between. CDR3 amino acids: CASSIISGTVNQPQHF. The CDR3, as DNA: TGTGCCAGTAGTATCATATCAGGGACTGTTAATCAGCCCCAGCATTTT.

The rearrangement links TRBV28 to TRBJ1-4; no reliable D call. Per germline, CDR1 MDHEN and CDR2 SYDVKM. The CDR3 runs 16 residues. Between the trimmed V and J ends, which lost 6 bases and 0 bases, there was a span of 14 bases. For the CDR3, the DNA is TGTGCCAGCAGCCGGCGGAGGAGGGCAACTAATGAAAAACTGTTTTTT. It is translated as CASSRRRRATNEKLFF.